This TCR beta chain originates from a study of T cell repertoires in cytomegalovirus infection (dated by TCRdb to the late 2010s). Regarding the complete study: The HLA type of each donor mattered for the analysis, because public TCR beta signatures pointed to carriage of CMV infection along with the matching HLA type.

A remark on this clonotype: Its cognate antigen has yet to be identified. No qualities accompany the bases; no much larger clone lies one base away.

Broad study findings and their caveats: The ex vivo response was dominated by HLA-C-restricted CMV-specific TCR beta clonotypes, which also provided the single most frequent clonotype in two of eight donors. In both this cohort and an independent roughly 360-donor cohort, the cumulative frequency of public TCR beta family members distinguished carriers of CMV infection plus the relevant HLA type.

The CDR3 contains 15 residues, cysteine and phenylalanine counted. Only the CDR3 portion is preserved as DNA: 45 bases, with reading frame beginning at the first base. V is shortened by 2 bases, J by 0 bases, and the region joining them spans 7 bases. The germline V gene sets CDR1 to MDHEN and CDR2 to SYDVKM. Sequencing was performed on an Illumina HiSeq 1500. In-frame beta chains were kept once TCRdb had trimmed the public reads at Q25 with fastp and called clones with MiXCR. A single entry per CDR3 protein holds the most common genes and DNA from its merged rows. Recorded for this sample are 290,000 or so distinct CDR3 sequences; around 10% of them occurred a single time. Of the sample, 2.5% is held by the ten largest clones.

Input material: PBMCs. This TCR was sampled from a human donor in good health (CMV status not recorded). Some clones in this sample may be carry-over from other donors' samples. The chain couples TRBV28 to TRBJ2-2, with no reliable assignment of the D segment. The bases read TGTGCCAGCAGTTTAAGGGCAGCGAACACCGGGGAGCTGTTTTTT. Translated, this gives CASSLRAANTGELFF.